Following are 2 T cell receptor beta chains from one sample sequenced in a study of blood T cell repertoires in COVID-19. Method: immunoSEQ multiplex PCR; TCRdb's copy keeps in-frame clones and lacks some. The sample lists some 500,000 clones; approximately 88% were seen once. Sequenced: PBMCs or T cells enriched from blood (not recorded which). Source of these receptors: a woman aged 40 to 50 who had recovered from COVID-19.

The chain couples TRBV5-4 to TRBJ2-2, with 12 positions matching TRBD2. This CDR3 is 15 amino acids long. The junction had 2 bases not matched to a gene; V was cut back by 4 bases and J by 4 bases. Germline CDR1 reads SGHNT; CDR2 reads YYREEE (reference sequence). For the CDR3, the DNA is TGTGCCAGCAGCCCTAGCGGGAGGGCCACCGGGGAGCTGTTTTTT. Its protein is CASSPSGRATGELFF. Full variable domain (missing parts from reference TRBV5-4 and TRBJ2-2): ETGVTQSPTHLIKTRGQQVTLRCSSQSGHNTVSWYQQALGQGPQFIFQYYREEENGRGNFPPRFSGLQFPNYSSELNVNALELDDSALYLCASSPSGRATGELFFGEGSRLTVL.

The chain recombines TRBV12-3 or TRBV12-4 with TRBJ2-1; no clear D gene. The CDR3 loop spans 13 amino acids. V gave up 4 bases and J gave up 0 bases, with 4 bases separating them. CDR3 region: CASSSYSYNEQFF. CDR3 DNA: TGTGCCAGCAGTTCTTACTCCTACAATGAGCAGTTCTTC.